A single sample gave rise to the 25 T cell receptor beta chains below, sequenced in a study of OX40 agonist ivuxolimab in advanced cancers. The data were produced by immunoSEQ multiplex PCR, yet TCRdb's version contains in-frame clones alone and is incomplete. This table has 55,000 to 70,000 clones, approximately 90% appearing once. Sequencing used CD4+ or CD8+ T cells sorted from blood, obtained in a trial of the OX40 agonist ivuxolimab. The receptors were gathered from an adult with an advanced solid tumor such as melanoma, head and neck, liver or kidney cancer.

About this clone itself: Distinct nucleotide sequences in the sample also encode this CDR3. The chain joins TRBV7-2 to TRBJ1-1; D is perhaps TRBD1 (5 bases). CDR3 length: 13 amino acids. Germline CDR1 and CDR2: SGHTA and FQGNSA. V lost 6 bases, J lost 3 bases, and 11 bases lay in between. CDR3 protein: CASSPGGYTEAFF. Written as DNA, the CDR3 is TGTGCCAGCAGTCCTGGGGGGTACACTGAAGCTTTCTTT.

This sequence joins TRBV28 and TRBJ2-7, with 8 bases fitting TRBD1. CDR3 size: 15 residues. With 6 bases clipped from V and 0 bases from J, the junction kept 7 bases outside the gene matches. Per the germline V gene, CDR1 is MDHEN and CDR2 is SYDVKM. CDR3 DNA sequence: TGTGCCAGCAGAACAGGGGGGACGAACTCCTACGAGCAGTACTTC. This translates into CASRTGGTNSYEQYF.

The rearrangement joins TRBV2 to TRBJ1-3, with D possibly being TRBD1 (6 bases). The CDR3 runs to 15 residues. Germline CDR1 SNHLY, CDR2 FYNNEI. V was shortened by 1 base and J by 1 base, with 8 bases between the two germline ends. The CDR3 sequence is CASSEVRGSGNTIYF. The CDR3 DNA reads as TGTGCCAGCAGTGAAGTCAGGGGTTCTGGAAACACCATATATTTT.

Only a few counts were recorded for this clone. V gene TRBV29-1 combines with J gene TRBJ2-3; no clear D. Germline CDR1 and CDR2: SQVTM and ANQGSEA. This CDR3 spans 11 amino acids. V was shortened by 6 bases and J by 0 bases, with 4 bases between the two germline ends. In DNA form, the CDR3 reads TGCAGCGTGACTAGCACAGATACGCAGTATTTT. Encoded protein: CSVTSTDTQYF.

This chain connects TRBV18 to TRBJ2-7; D may be TRBD1 or TRBD2 (5 bases each). In germline, CDR1 is KGHSH, CDR2 LQKENI. The CDR3 is made up of 14 amino acids. Trimming pared 0 bases from V and 3 bases from J, leaving 9 bases between. CDR3 in DNA: TGTGCCAGCTCACCACCTGAGGGGATCTACGAGCAGTACTTC. Its translation: CASSPPEGIYEQYF.

The chain carries TRBV5-1 and TRBJ2-5; 9 nucleotides line up with TRBD1. The CDR3 extends over 13 amino acids. Germline V gives CDR1 SGHRS, CDR2 YFSETQ. Trimming took 5 bases from V and 6 from J; bases not matched to a gene: 5. The CDR3 is CASSQTGGQTQYF. CDR3 bases: TGCGCCAGCAGTCAGACAGGGGGTCAGACCCAGTACTTC.

J is TRBJ2-1 and V is TRBV7-2, with 8 bases aligning to TRBD1. J gave up 7 bases and V 4 bases, and 9 bases lay outside the gene matches. The CDR3 totals 15 residues. Germline assignment: CDR1 SGHTA and CDR2 FQGNSA. The CDR3 DNA reads TGTGCCAGCAGCTCAGGCAGGGGGCCTCGTAATGAGCAGTTCTTC. This encodes CASSSGRGPRNEQFF.

The chain is built from TRBV7-8 and TRBJ2-5, with 12 positions matching TRBD2. Germline V gene lookup returns CDR1 SGHVS and CDR2 FQNEAQ. With V trimmed by 5 bases and J by 5 bases, 6 bases remained unmatched. This CDR3 contains 15 residues. DNA of the CDR3: TGTGCCAGCAGCCCGACTAGCGGGAGTTGGGAGACCCAGTACTTC. Translation: CASSPTSGSWETQYF.

The V gene is TRBV30, the J gene TRBJ1-2; 10 nucleotides line up with TRBD1. The junction had 3 bases not matched to a gene; V was cut back by 3 bases and J by 5 bases. This CDR3 contains 13 residues. CDR1 and CDR2 (germline): GTSNPN, SVGIG (reference sequence). The CDR3 DNA reads TGTGCCTGGAGGGACAGGGGGGCATATGGCTACACCTTC. Residues: CAWRDRGAYGYTF.

The chain couples TRBV19 to TRBJ2-5; 9 bases align to TRBD2. CDR1 is LNHDA and CDR2 is SQIVND in the germline V gene (reference sequence). V lost 5 bases and J lost 1; bases outside the gene matches: 8. CDR3 length: 16 residues. The CDR3 loop reads CASSRRVSGGQETQYF. The CDR3 DNA sequence: TGTGCCAGTAGTCGCCGTGTTAGCGGGGGCCAAGAGACCCAGTACTTC.

V gene TRBV7-2 combines with J gene TRBJ2-2, with 10 nucleotides matching TRBD1. The CDR3 totals 15 residues. Germline lookup yields CDR1 SGHTA and CDR2 FQGNSA. Trimming took 3 bases from V and 5 from J; bases not matched to a gene: 3. Written as DNA, the CDR3 is TGTGCCAGCAGCTTTAGACAGGGGGCAACCGGGGAGCTGTTTTTT. The encoded protein is CASSFRQGATGELFF.

V and J are TRBV10-3 and TRBJ2-1; unclear D gene. V was shortened by 4 bases and J by 7 bases, with 11 bases between the two germline ends. Germline values: CDR1 ENHRY, CDR2 SYGVKD. The CDR3 extends over 13 amino acids. The DNA of the CDR3 is TGTGCCATCAGTGGCCCCTTTACGAATGAGCAGTTCTTC. Protein product: CAISGPFTNEQFF.

This clone was recorded only once. The chain recombines TRBV5-4 with TRBJ1-2; no clear D gene. Trimming cost V 0 bases and J 2 bases, with 8 bases left between them. Germline-derived CDR1 and CDR2 are SGHNT and YYREEE (reference sequence). This CDR3 has 14 residues. The CDR3 coding sequence is TGTGCCAGCAGCTTGGATTGGACGAACTATGGCTACACCTTC. Translated, it gives CASSLDWTNYGYTF.

The chain is built from TRBV11-2 and TRBJ2-1; 8 bases align to TRBD2. The CDR3 totals 15 residues. Trimming took 5 bases from V and 2 from J; bases not matched to a gene: 5. Germline V gene lookup returns CDR1 SGHAT and CDR2 FQNNGV. The CDR3 here is CASSVLAGTYNEQFF. In nucleotides, the CDR3 is TGTGCCAGCAGCGTCCTAGCGGGTACCTACAATGAGCAGTTCTTC.

This chain connects TRBV11-2 to TRBJ2-5, with TRBD1 as a possible D gene (6 bases). The better agreement between TRBJ2-7 and the DNA end casts doubt on the J call. CDR1 and CDR2 (germline): SGHAT, FQNNGV. The CDR3 is 15 amino acids. The CDR3 DNA reads TGTGCCAGCAGCTTAGATGGACAGCTTCTATACGAGCAGTACTTC. Encoded protein: CASSLDGQLLYEQYF.

Details on this clone: The sample contains more than one DNA sequence encoding this CDR3. The genes are TRBV11-2 and TRBJ1-1, with D perhaps matching TRBD1 (5 bases). The CDR3 spans 13 residues. In germline, CDR1 is SGHAT, CDR2 FQNNGV. V shed 4 bases and J shed 1 base, with 7 bases lying between them. The CDR3 loop is CASSWGRNTEAFF. The DNA for the CDR3 is TGTGCCAGCAGCTGGGGACGGAACACTGAAGCTTTCTTT.

The chain combines TRBV18 with TRBJ2-1, with TRBD1 identical over 8 bases. The CDR3 runs to 15 residues. Germline V lookup: CDR1 KGHSH, CDR2 LQKENI. The J segment lost 5 bases and the V segment lost 2 bases, leaving 5 bases of the junction unmatched. This CDR3 reads CASSPDGQGNNEQFF. CDR3 nucleotides: TGTGCCAGCTCACCAGACGGACAGGGAAACAATGAGCAGTTCTTC.

The V and J genes are TRBV18 and TRBJ2-2, with D possibly being TRBD1 (6 bases). The V end was cut by 2 bases, the J end by 6 bases, with 10 bases between. Per the germline V gene, CDR1 is KGHSH and CDR2 is LQKENI. The CDR3 contains 14 residues. In DNA, the CDR3 is TGTGCCAGCTCACCAAACAGGGCCGCCGGGGAGCTGTTTTTT. Amino acids: CASSPNRAAGELFF.

The V call is TRBV6-1, the J call TRBJ2-3, with no clear D. The ends were cut back, 3 bases at V and 6 bases at J, with 16 bases in the middle. The CDR3 has 15 residues. CDR1 is MNHNS and CDR2 is SASEGT in the germline V gene. The DNA for the CDR3 is TGTGCCAGCAGTGATCAGTCTCCCCTGGGGGATACGCAGTATTTT. This encodes CASSDQSPLGDTQYF.

This sequence joins TRBV6-5 and TRBJ1-2; 8 nucleotides align to TRBD1. Germline loops: CDR1 MNHEY, CDR2 SVGAGI. The V gene end was trimmed by 7 bases and the J gene end by 6 bases; junction bases not matched to a gene: 10. The CDR3 has 14 amino acids. The CDR3 DNA is TGTGCCAGCATGCCCTCGCTGGACAGGGATGGCTACACCTTC. Translated, it gives CASMPSLDRDGYTF.

The rearrangement links TRBV5-1 to TRBJ1-5, with TRBD1 as a possible D gene (5 bases). The germline V gene encodes CDR1 SGHRS and CDR2 YFSETQ. The CDR3 has 15 amino acids. Trimming pared 0 bases from V and 5 bases from J, leaving 12 bases between. For the CDR3, the DNA is TGCGCCAGCAGCTTGGGCGACAGCCGGCATCAGCCCCAGCATTTT. Protein product: CASSLGDSRHQPQHF.

This chain links TRBV27 with TRBJ2-5; D perhaps matches TRBD2 (5 bases). Trimming took 4 bases from V and 4 from J, leaving 13 bases between them. CDR1 and CDR2 (germline): MNHEY, SMNVEV (reference sequence). The CDR3 has 14 amino acids. DNA of the CDR3: TGTGCCAGCAGTTCCCGATCGGGGTCAGAGACCCAGTACTTC. This sequence encodes CASSSRSGSETQYF.

This clone was recorded a few times. V usage is TRBV5-1 and J usage is TRBJ2-7; 15 bases agree with TRBD2. Losses at the gene ends were 4 bases for V and 3 bases for J; bases not matched to a gene: 2. Germline assignment: CDR1 SGHRS and CDR2 YFSETQ. The CDR3 runs 15 residues. As DNA, the CDR3 is TGCGCCAGCAGCCGGACTAGCGGGGGGGTCTACGAGCAGTACTTC. Translating it yields CASSRTSGGVYEQYF.

This clone has a single count. V gene TRBV5-8 combines with J gene TRBJ1-4, with D uncertain. Deletions cut 1 base from V and 7 bases from J, with 5 bases between. The germline gives CDR1 SGHTS, CDR2 YDEGEE. This CDR3 contains 12 residues. Here the CDR3 reads CASSLRSEKLFF. In DNA form, the CDR3 reads TGTGCCAGCAGCTTGAGGAGTGAAAAACTGTTTTTT.

This sequence joins TRBV4-3 and TRBJ2-5, with 7 bases aligning to TRBD2. CDR1 and CDR2 (germline): LGHNA, YSLEER. The CDR3 runs 15 residues. J lost 5 bases, V lost 4 bases, and 10 bases had no gene match. CDR3 region: CASSRIAGRVETQYF. Written as DNA, the CDR3 is TGCGCCAGCAGCCGAATAGCAGGGAGGGTGGAGACCCAGTACTTC.